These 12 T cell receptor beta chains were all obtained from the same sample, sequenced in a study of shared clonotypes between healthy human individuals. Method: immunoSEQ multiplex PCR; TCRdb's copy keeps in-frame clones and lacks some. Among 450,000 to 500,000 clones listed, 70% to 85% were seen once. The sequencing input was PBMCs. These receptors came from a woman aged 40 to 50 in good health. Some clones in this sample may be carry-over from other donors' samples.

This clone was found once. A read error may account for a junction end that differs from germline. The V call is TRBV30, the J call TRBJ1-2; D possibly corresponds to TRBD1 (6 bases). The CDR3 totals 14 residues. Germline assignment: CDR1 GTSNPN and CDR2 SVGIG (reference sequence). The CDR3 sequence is CAWIPQGRNCGYTF. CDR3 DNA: TGTGCCTGGATCCCACAGGGCCGGAACTGTGGCTACACCTTC.

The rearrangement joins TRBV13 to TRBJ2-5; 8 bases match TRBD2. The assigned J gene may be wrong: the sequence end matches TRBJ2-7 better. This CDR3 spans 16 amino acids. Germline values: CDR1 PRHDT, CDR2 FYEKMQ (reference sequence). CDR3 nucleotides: TGTGCCAGCAGCCTGCTTGGTGCGGGAGGAGGGTACGAGCAGTACTTC. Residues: CASSLLGAGGGYEQYF.

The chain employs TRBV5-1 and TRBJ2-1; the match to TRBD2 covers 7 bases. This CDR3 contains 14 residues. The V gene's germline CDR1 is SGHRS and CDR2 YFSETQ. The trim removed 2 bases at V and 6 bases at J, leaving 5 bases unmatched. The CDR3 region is CASSFPGGPNEQFF. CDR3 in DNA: TGCGCCAGCAGCTTCCCGGGAGGCCCCAATGAGCAGTTCTTC.

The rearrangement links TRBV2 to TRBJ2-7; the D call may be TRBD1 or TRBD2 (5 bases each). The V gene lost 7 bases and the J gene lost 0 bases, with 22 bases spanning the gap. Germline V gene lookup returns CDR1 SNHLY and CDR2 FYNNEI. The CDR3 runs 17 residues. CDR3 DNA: TGTGCCAGCATTCCGTCGATTGGGACCCCGAGCTCCTACGAGCAGTACTTC. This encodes CASIPSIGTPSSYEQYF.

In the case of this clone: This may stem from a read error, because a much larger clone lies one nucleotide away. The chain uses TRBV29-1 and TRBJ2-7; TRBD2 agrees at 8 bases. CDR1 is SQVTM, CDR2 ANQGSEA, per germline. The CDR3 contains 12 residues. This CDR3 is CGVYAGGYEQYF. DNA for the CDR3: TGCGGCGTCTACGCGGGGGGCTACGAGCAGTACTTC.

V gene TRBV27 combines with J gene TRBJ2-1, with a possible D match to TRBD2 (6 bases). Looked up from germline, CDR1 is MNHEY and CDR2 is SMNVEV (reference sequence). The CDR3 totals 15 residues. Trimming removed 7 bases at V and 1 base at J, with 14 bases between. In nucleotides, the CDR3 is TGTGCCAGCACCCTTTCTAGCGCGTCCTACAATGAGCAGTTCTTC. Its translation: CASTLSSASYNEQFF.

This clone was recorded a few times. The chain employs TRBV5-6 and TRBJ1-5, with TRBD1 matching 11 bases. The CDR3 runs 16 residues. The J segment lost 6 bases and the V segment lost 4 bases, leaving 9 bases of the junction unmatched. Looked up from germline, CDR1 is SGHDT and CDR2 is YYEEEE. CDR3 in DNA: TGTGCCAGCAGCCGTAAACTGGGGACAGGGGGTCAGCCCCAGCATTTT. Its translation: CASSRKLGTGGQPQHF. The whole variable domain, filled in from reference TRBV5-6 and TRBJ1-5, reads DAGVTQSPTHLIKTRGQQVTLRCSPKSGHDTVSWYQQALGQGPQFIFQYYEEEERQRGNFPDRFSGHQFPNYSSELNVNALLLGDSALYLCASSRKLGTGGQPQHFGDGTRLSIL.

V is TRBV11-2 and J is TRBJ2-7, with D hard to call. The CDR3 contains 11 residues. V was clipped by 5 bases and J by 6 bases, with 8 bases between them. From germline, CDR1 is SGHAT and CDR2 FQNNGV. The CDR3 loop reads CASSSLSEQYF. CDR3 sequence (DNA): TGTGCCAGCAGCAGCCTTTCCGAGCAGTACTTC.

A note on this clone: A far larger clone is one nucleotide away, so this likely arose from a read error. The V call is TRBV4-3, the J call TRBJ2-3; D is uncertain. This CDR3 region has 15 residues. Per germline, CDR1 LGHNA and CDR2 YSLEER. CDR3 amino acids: CASGQEAIRTDTQYF. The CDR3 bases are TGCGCCAGCGGCCAAGAGGCCATTCGCACAGATACGCAGTATTTT.

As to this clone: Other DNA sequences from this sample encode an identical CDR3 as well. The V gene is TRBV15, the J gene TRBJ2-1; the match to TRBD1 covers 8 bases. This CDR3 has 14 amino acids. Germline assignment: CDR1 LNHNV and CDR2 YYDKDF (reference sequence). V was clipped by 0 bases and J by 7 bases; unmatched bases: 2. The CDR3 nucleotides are TGTGCCACCAGCAGAGAGAGACAGGGGAATGAGCAGTTCTTC. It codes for CATSRERQGNEQFF.

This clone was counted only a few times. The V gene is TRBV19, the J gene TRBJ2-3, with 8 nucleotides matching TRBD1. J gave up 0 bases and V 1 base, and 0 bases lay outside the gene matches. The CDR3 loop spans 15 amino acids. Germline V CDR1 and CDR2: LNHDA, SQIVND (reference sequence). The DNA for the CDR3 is TGTGCCAGTAGTATAGGGACAGGGAGCACAGATACGCAGTATTTT. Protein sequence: CASSIGTGSTDTQYF.

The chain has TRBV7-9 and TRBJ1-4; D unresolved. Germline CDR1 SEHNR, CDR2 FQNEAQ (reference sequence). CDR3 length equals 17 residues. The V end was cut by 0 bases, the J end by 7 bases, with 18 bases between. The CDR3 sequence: CASSLASGGAGGEKLFF. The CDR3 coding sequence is TGTGCCAGCAGCTTAGCAAGTGGTGGAGCGGGTGGTGAAAAACTGTTTTTT. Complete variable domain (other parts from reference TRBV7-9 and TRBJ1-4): DTGVSQNPRHKITKRGQNVTFRCDPISEHNRLYWYRQTLGQGPEFLTYFQNEAQLEKSRLLSDRFSAERPKGSFSTLEIQRTEQGDSAMYLCASSLASGGAGGEKLFFGSGTQLSVL.